The 17 T cell receptor beta chains below all came from one sample that was sequenced in a study of cytomegalovirus exposure and HLA in healthy donors. It was with 60 Vbeta and 13 Jbeta primers that the PCR ran. Method: immunoSEQ multiplex PCR; TCRdb's copy keeps in-frame clones and lacks some. The sample holds 85,000 to 130,000 clones; around 80% are singletons and the top ten take roughly 6%. Sequences were obtained from PBMCs. These receptors all come from a woman between 45 and 60 years old in good health and CMV-seropositive.

V gene TRBV28 combines with J gene TRBJ2-1, with TRBD2 matching over 10 bases. After removal of 6 bases from V and 6 bases from J, the junction contained 8 bases not matched to a gene. There are 15 residues in the CDR3. Germline-derived CDR1 and CDR2 are MDHEN and SYDVKM. The CDR3 DNA reads TGTGCCAGCAGCCTCCAGCGGGGGGGTTTCAATGAGCAGTTCTTC. This encodes CASSLQRGGFNEQFF.

The chain joins TRBV7-9 to TRBJ2-7; 7 positions match TRBD1. This CDR3 comprises 15 residues. The J segment lost 2 bases and the V segment lost 6 bases, leaving 10 bases of the junction unmatched. The germline V gene has CDR1 SEHNR and CDR2 FQNEAQ (reference sequence). CDR3 sequence (DNA): TGTGCCAGCAGACTAACAGGGGATCCGGCCTACGAGCAGTACTTC. Its protein product is CASRLTGDPAYEQYF.

The chain has TRBV28 and TRBJ1-5; D might be TRBD1 (5 bases). Germline V CDR1 and CDR2: MDHEN, SYDVKM. The CDR3 spans 15 residues. V was cut by 8 bases and J by 2 bases, with 16 bases left in between. The CDR3 nucleotides read TGTGCCAGCGGATCAGGGTCCGACGGCAATCAGCCCCAGCATTTT. As protein: CASGSGSDGNQPQHF.

The J gene is TRBJ2-1, the V gene TRBV5-1; TRBD2 aligns across 8 bases. This CDR3 region has 14 residues. Germline V CDR1 and CDR2: SGHRS, YFSETQ. The junction had 7 bases not matched to a gene; V was cut back by 3 bases and J by 8 bases. DNA of the CDR3: TGCGCCAGCAGCTGGATCCCGACTAGCGATGAGCAGTTCTTC. It is translated as CASSWIPTSDEQFF.

The rearrangement joins TRBV30 to TRBJ2-7, with D perhaps matching TRBD1 (5 bases). The CDR3 runs 13 residues. Trimming left V 3 bases short and J 6 bases short, with 15 bases between. Germline V gives CDR1 GTSNPN, CDR2 SVGIG (reference sequence). The CDR3 DNA reads as TGTGCCTGGAGACCAGGGTTTGTCCGCGAGCAGTACTTC. It is translated as CAWRPGFVREQYF.

The chain couples TRBV5-6 to TRBJ2-3, with D possibly matching TRBD2 (6 bases). Germline lookup yields CDR1 SGHDT and CDR2 YYEEEE. There are 16 residues in the CDR3. Trimming left V 0 bases short and J 0 bases short, with 11 bases between. CDR3 sequence reads: CASSLVGGPSTDTQYF. The CDR3 DNA follows: TGTGCCAGCAGCTTGGTGGGGGGACCGAGCACAGATACGCAGTATTTT.

This rearrangement joins TRBV2 to TRBJ2-2, with 7 positions matching TRBD1. With V trimmed by 6 bases and J by 3 bases, 4 bases remained unmatched. The CDR3 spans 14 residues. Germline V CDR1 and CDR2: SNHLY, FYNNEI. In nucleotides, the CDR3 is TGTGCCAGCAGCGGGACAGCCTACACCGGGGAGCTGTTTTTT. Protein sequence: CASSGTAYTGELFF.

The V and J genes are TRBV7-2 and TRBJ2-5; 10 bases match TRBD2. The CDR3 is 19 residues long. With V trimmed by 1 base and J by 5 bases, 16 bases remained unmatched. CDR1 SGHTA and CDR2 FQGNSA come from the germline V gene. This CDR3 reads CASSLGQRGGLKRLETQYF. DNA of the CDR3: TGTGCCAGCAGCTTAGGGCAGCGGGGGGGCCTCAAACGTCTGGAGACCCAGTACTTC.

This clone appeared a single time. The chain combines TRBV7-3 with TRBJ2-3; TRBD2 agrees at 11 bases. The germline V gene encodes CDR1 SGHTA and CDR2 FQGTGA. The CDR3 sequence is 16 residues long. J was trimmed by 3 bases and V by 3 bases; bases with no gene match: 5. CDR3 in DNA: TGTGCCAGCAGCTTGGGTAGCGGGGGGGGAACAGATACGCAGTATTTT. It yields the protein CASSLGSGGGTDTQYF.

This clone has a handful of counts. The chain joins TRBV2 to TRBJ1-1; D remains ambiguous. This CDR3 has 14 residues. V shed 10 bases and J shed 5 bases, with 20 bases lying between them. Looked up from germline, CDR1 is SNHLY and CDR2 is FYNNEI. DNA of the CDR3: TGTGCCACCTACCCAGAGGGCGCCAGGACTGAAGCTTTCTTT. Translated: CATYPEGARTEAFF.

The chain has TRBV19 and TRBJ2-7; 7 nucleotides agree with TRBD1. J was trimmed by 2 bases and V by 5 bases; bases with no gene match: 9. CDR1 LNHDA and CDR2 SQIVND come from the germline V gene (reference sequence). The CDR3 sequence is 15 residues long. As DNA, the CDR3 is TGTGCCAGTAGTGTTACATGGGACAGCACCTACGAGCAGTACTTC. It codes for CASSVTWDSTYEQYF.

The CDR3 loop reads CASISGTGTEAFF. As DNA, the CDR3 is TGCGCCAGCATATCCGGGACAGGGACTGAAGCTTTCTTT. The chain links TRBV5-1 to TRBJ1-1, with TRBD1 matching over 9 bases. This CDR3 region has 13 residues. V dropped 6 bases and J dropped 5; count of bases not matched to a gene: 5. CDR1 is SGHRS, CDR2 YFSETQ, per germline. Full variable domain (rest looked up from reference TRBV5-1 and TRBJ1-1): KAGVTQTPRYLIKTRGQQVTLSCSPISGHRSVSWYQQTPGQGLQFLFEYFSETQRNKGNFPGRFSGRQFSNSRSEMNVSTLELGDSALYLCASISGTGTEAFFGQGTRLTVV.

The genes are TRBV7-8 and TRBJ1-3; D is possibly TRBD1 (5 bases). Germline CDR1 is SGHVS and CDR2 is FQNEAQ. The CDR3 covers 15 residues. Trimming took off 0 bases at V and 2 bases at J, with 8 bases between the two ends. The CDR3 sequence: CASSLAGGAGNTIYF. The CDR3 DNA is TGTGCCAGCAGCTTAGCCGGGGGGGCTGGAAACACCATATATTTT.

V gene TRBV11-1 combines with J gene TRBJ2-6, with D possibly being TRBD1 (5 bases). This CDR3 is 17 amino acids long. Trimming removed 5 bases at V and 1 base at J, with 15 bases between. The germline V gene encodes CDR1 SGHAT and CDR2 FQDESV (reference sequence). The CDR3, as DNA: TGTGCCAGCAGCACGCCAGCCAGGGTTTCTGGGGCCAACGTCCTGACTTTC. Protein sequence: CASSTPARVSGANVLTF.

V and J are TRBV10-3 and TRBJ2-2; 9 bases are a match to TRBD1. CDR3 length equals 15 residues. V lost 5 bases to trimming and J lost 0 bases; unmatched junction nucleotides: 1. Looked up from germline, CDR1 is ENHRY and CDR2 is SYGVKD. For the CDR3, the DNA is TGTGCCATCAGTAGGGACAGGGCGAACACCGGGGAGCTGTTTTTT. It encodes CAISRDRANTGELFF.

The chain uses TRBV28 and TRBJ2-1, with 8 bases aligning to TRBD2. The CDR3 has 16 residues. Trimming removed 0 bases from V and 3 bases from J; junction bases left unmatched: 4. Per germline, CDR1 MDHEN and CDR2 SYDVKM. The CDR3 region is CASSLWGAGGYNEQFF. DNA of the CDR3: TGTGCCAGCAGTTTATGGGGGGCGGGGGGCTACAATGAGCAGTTCTTC.

The rearrangement links TRBV7-9 to TRBJ2-7; 8 bases align to TRBD2. Trimming cost V 5 bases and J 3 bases; bases outside gene matches: 9. Germline lookup yields CDR1 SEHNR and CDR2 FQNEAQ (reference sequence). CDR3 length: 15 amino acids. The CDR3 DNA reads as TGTGCCAGCAGCGCGTCCGGGGGGGGATACTACGAGCAGTACTTC. Its translation: CASSASGGGYYEQYF.